What follows are 9 T cell receptor beta chains derived from one specimen sequenced in a study of T cell responses to AZD1222 COVID-19 vaccine. The method was immunoSEQ multiplex PCR; TCRdb's version includes in-frame clones alone and lacks a portion of them. The data contain over 110,000 clones, just over 90% of them singletons. The input for sequencing was peripheral blood, taken on day 0 of AZD1222 vaccination. The receptors were sampled from an adult in good health.

The rearrangement links TRBV10-3 to TRBJ2-7; no firm D call. In germline, CDR1 is ENHRY, CDR2 SYGVKD. CDR3 length equals 16 residues. V was pared by 0 bases and J by 5 bases, with 17 bases between. The CDR3 protein is CAISESVSSQGDEQYF. The CDR3 bases are TGTGCCATCAGTGAGTCCGTATCTTCACAAGGCGACGAGCAGTACTTC.

V and J are TRBV11-2 and TRBJ2-7; 9 nucleotides agree with TRBD1. The CDR3 contains 12 residues. Germline V gene sequence: CDR1 SGHAT, CDR2 FQNNGV. Losses at the gene ends were 9 bases for V and 4 bases for J; bases not matched to a gene: 4. DNA of the CDR3: TGTGCCAGGACAGGGGGAAGGTACGAGCAGTACTTC. Its protein product is CARTGGRYEQYF. The entire variable domain, with the rest obtained from reference TRBV11-2 and TRBJ2-7, is as follows: EAGVAQSPRYKIIEKRQSVAFWCNPISGHATLYWYQQILGQGPKLLIQFQNNGVVDDSQLPKDRFSAERLKGVDSTLKIQPAKLEDSAVYLCARTGGRYEQYFGPGTRLTVT.

The chain recombines TRBV12-3 or TRBV12-4 with TRBJ1-4; D ambiguous. V was trimmed by 8 bases and J by 6 bases, leaving 10 bases between them. The CDR3 has 12 amino acids. DNA for the CDR3: TGTGCCAGCGGGAGGCTGTATGAAAAACTGTTTTTT. This gives the protein CASGRLYEKLFF.

The rearrangement joins TRBV5-1 to TRBJ2-5; 11 nucleotides agree with TRBD1. CDR3 length equals 15 residues. Germline CDR1 is SGHRS and CDR2 is YFSETQ. The trim removed 7 bases at V and 3 bases at J, leaving 8 bases unmatched. In DNA form, the CDR3 reads TGCGCCAGCGGACTCCGGGACAGGGGGAAAGAGACCCAGTACTTC. Protein product: CASGLRDRGKETQYF.

The V and J genes are TRBV13 and TRBJ2-3, with TRBD1 matching 8 bases. Unmatched junction bases numbered 11, after V lost 4 bases and J lost 5 bases. The CDR3 is 16 residues long. Germline V gene data show CDR1 as PRHDT and CDR2 as FYEKMQ (reference sequence). CDR3 region: CASSYSSGGQRDTQYF. The CDR3 DNA reads as TGTGCCAGCAGCTATTCCTCAGGGGGCCAACGAGATACGCAGTATTTT.

The CDR3 reads CASSFSQSDGYTF. CDR3 nucleotides: TGTGCCAGCAGCTTCTCTCAGTCAGATGGCTACACCTTC. The gene calls are TRBV11-1 and TRBJ1-2; D is unclear. CDR1 SGHAT and CDR2 FQDESV come from the germline V gene (reference sequence). CDR3 size: 13 residues. Trimming took 3 bases from V and 6 from J, leaving 11 bases between them.

This clone was detected only a few times. The chain employs TRBV11-2 and TRBJ1-2; weak D call: TRBD1 (6 bases). The ends were cut back, 7 bases at V and 4 bases at J, with 19 bases in the middle. The CDR3 runs to 15 residues. Germline CDR1 reads SGHAT; CDR2 reads FQNNGV. The CDR3 DNA follows: TGTGCCAGCACCCCCCTGGCGGGGGCGGTCTATGGCTACACCTTC. Encoded protein: CASTPLAGAVYGYTF.

This chain joins TRBV5-1 and TRBJ2-7; 8 bases line up with TRBD2. The CDR3 covers 15 residues. Germline trimming cut 0 bases from V and 6 bases from J; bases unmatched to any gene: 8. In germline, CDR1 is SGHRS, CDR2 YFSETQ. The CDR3: CASSLAPSGLSEQYF. CDR3 in DNA: TGCGCCAGCAGCTTGGCCCCTAGCGGGTTAAGCGAGCAGTACTTC. Filled out from reference TRBV5-1 and TRBJ2-7, the complete variable domain reads KAGVTQTPRYLIKTRGQQVTLSCSPISGHRSVSWYQQTPGQGLQFLFEYFSETQRNKGNFPGRFSGRQFSNSRSEMNVSTLELGDSALYLCASSLAPSGLSEQYFGPGTRLTVT.

The chain combines TRBV7-2 with TRBJ1-1; the match to TRBD1 covers 7 bases. CDR3 length: 13 amino acids. Germline V gene data show CDR1 as SGHTA and CDR2 as FQGNSA. Trimming cost V 4 bases and J 5 bases; bases outside gene matches: 4. The CDR3 DNA reads as TGTGCCAGCAGCTCCATACAGGGGACTGAAGCTTTCTTT. It specifies CASSSIQGTEAFF.